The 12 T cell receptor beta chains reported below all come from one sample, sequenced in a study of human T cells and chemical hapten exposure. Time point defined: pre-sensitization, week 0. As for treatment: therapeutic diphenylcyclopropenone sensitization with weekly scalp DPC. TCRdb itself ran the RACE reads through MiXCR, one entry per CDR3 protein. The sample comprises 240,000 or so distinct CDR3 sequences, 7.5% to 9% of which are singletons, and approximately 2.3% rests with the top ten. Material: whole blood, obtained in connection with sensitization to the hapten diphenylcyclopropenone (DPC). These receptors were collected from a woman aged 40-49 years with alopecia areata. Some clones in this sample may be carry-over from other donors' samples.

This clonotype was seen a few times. The CDR3 DNA reads as TGTGCCAGCAGCTCCCGACTAGCGGGAGGACCAGATACGCAGTATTTT. Translating it yields CASSSRLAGGPDTQYF. The rearrangement joins TRBV7-2 to TRBJ2-3; TRBD2 agrees at 13 bases. V trimming: 4 bases; J trimming: 4 bases; junction bases outside the gene matches: 5. This CDR3 has 16 residues. Germline V lookup: CDR1 SGHTA, CDR2 FQGNSA.

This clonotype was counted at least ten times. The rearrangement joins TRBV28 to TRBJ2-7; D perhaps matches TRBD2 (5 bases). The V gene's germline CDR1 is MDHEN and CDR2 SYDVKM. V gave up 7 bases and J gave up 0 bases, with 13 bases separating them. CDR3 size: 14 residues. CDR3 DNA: TGTGCCAGCACCCCCAGCGGAAGCTCCTACGAGCAGTACTTC. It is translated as CASTPSGSSYEQYF. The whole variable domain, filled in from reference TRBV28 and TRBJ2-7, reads DVKVTQSSRYLVKRTGEKVFLECVQDMDHENMFWYRQDPGLGLRLIYFSYDVKMKEKGDIPEGYSVSREKKERFSLILESASTNQTSMYLCASTPSGSSYEQYFGPGTRLTVT.

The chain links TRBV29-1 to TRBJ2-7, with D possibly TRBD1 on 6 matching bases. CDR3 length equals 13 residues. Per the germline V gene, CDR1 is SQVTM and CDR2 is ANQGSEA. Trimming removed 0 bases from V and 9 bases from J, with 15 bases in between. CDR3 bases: TGCAGCGTTGAAGATACCACCGCGGACAGGCAGTACTTC. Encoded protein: CSVEDTTADRQYF.

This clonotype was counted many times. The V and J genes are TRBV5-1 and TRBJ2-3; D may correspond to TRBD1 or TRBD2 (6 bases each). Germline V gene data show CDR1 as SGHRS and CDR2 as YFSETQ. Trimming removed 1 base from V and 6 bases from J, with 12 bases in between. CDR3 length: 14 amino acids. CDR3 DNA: TGCGCCAGCAGCTTGACTGGGGGGCCCGATACGCAGTATTTT. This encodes CASSLTGGPDTQYF.

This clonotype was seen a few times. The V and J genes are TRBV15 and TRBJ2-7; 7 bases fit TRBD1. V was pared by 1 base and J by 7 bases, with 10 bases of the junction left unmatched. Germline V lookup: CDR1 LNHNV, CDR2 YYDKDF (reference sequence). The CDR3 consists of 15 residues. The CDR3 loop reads CATSRAVEGGGEQYF. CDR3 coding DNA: TGTGCCACCAGCAGAGCAGTCGAAGGGGGCGGGGAGCAGTACTTC.

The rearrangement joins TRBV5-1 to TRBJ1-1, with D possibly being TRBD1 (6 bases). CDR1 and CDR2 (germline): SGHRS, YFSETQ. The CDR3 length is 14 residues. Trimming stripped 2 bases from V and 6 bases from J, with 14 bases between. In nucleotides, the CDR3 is TGCGCCAGCAGCTTAGGCCCGGGACACCCTGAAGCTTTCTTT. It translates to CASSLGPGHPEAFF.

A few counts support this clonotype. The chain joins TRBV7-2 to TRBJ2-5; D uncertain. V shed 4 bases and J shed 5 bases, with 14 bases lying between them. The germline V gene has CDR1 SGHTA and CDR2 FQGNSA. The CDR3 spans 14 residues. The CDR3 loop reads CASSSRPAGETQYF. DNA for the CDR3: TGTGCCAGCAGCTCACGACCGGCCGGTGAGACCCAGTACTTC.

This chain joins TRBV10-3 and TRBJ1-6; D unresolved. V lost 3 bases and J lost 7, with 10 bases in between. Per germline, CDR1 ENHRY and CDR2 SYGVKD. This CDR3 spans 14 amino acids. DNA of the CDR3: TGTGCCATCAGTGATAGGGATGGAAATTCACCCCTCCACTTT. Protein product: CAISDRDGNSPLHF.

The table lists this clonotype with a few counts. The CDR3 loop is CASTFWSGRTDTQYF. The CDR3 region has the DNA TGCGCCAGCACCTTCTGGTCAGGGCGTACAGATACGCAGTATTTT. This chain joins TRBV5-1 and TRBJ2-3, with TRBD1 as a possible D gene (5 bases). V lost 6 bases and J lost 3, with 17 bases in between. This CDR3 region has 15 residues. Germline-derived CDR1 and CDR2 are SGHRS and YFSETQ.

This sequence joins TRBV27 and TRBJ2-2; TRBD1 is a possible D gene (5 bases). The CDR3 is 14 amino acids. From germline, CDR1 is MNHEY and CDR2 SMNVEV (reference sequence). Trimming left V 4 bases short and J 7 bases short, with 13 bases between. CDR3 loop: CASSYHRLNGELFF. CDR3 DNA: TGTGCCAGCAGTTACCACAGGCTTAACGGGGAGCTGTTTTTT.

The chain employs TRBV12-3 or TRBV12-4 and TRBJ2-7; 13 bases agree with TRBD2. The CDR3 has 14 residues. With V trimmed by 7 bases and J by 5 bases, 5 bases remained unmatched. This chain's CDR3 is CASKTGTSGDEQYF. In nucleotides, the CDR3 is TGTGCCAGCAAGACCGGGACTAGCGGGGACGAGCAGTACTTC.

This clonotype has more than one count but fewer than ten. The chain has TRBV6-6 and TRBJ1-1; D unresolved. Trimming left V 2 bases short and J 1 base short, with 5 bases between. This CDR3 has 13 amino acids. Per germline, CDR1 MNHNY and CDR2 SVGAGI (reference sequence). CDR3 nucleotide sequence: TGTGCCAGCAGTTACGCGTCGAACACTGAAGCTTTCTTT. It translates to CASSYASNTEAFF.